Listed below are T cell receptor beta chains from one sample, sequenced in a study of blood T cell repertoires in COVID-19. Here immunoSEQ multiplex PCR was the method, and the copy in TCRdb shows in-frame clones only, minus some. The sample has about 270,000 clones, 91% seen once. Sequencing was performed on PBMCs or T cells enriched from blood (not recorded which). The source is a middle-aged man who had been exposed to COVID-19. Each CDR3 is given with its conserved first and last residue. Fields, in order: V gene, clone size, J gene, D gene, CDR3 protein, CDR3 DNA. The D gene is left open where the match is weak. Clone size, where shown, is once, few, many, or a class for clones that have expanded.

>TRBV10-1|.|TRBJ1-3|TRBD1
CARRQGRPGNTIYF
TGCGCCAGGAGACAGGGAAGGCCTGGAAACACCATATATTTT
>TRBV30|.|TRBJ1-2|TRBD1
CACQTRTGTNYGYTF
TGTGCCTGCCAAACCAGGACAGGTACTAACTATGGCTACACCTTC
>TRBV18|.|TRBJ1-1|TRBD1
CASSPGTGEAFF
TGTGCCAGCTCACCGGGGACAGGTGAAGCTTTCTTT
>TRBV7-9|few|TRBJ2-7|TRBD1
CASSLGTGDEQYF
TGTGCCAGCAGCTTAGGAACAGGGGACGAGCAGTACTTC
>TRBV19|.|TRBJ1-1|.
CASTPSHRYSNTEAFF
TGTGCCAGTACTCCTTCCCACAGGTACTCCAACACTGAAGCTTTCTTT
>TRBV6-5|.|TRBJ2-7|TRBD2
CASSPELAGAYEQYF
TGTGCCAGCAGTCCCGAACTAGCGGGAGCCTACGAGCAGTACTTC
>TRBV7-7|.|TRBJ2-1|TRBD2
CASSCPGLAGTYNEQFF
TGTGCTAGCAGCTGCCCGGGACTAGCGGGAACTTACAATGAGCAGTTCTTC
>TRBV4-1|.|TRBJ1-3|.
CASSQDTGSGNTIYF
TGCGCCAGCAGCCAAGATACAGGGTCTGGAAACACCATATATTTT
>TRBV5-1|.|TRBJ1-5|.
CASSLRGNQPQHF
TGCGCCAGCAGCCTGAGAGGAAATCAGCCCCAGCATTTT
>TRBV2|.|TRBJ2-7|.
CASSELGQGIGEQYF
TGTGCCAGCAGTGAACTTGGTCAGGGCATAGGAGAGCAGTACTTC
>TRBV7-2|.|TRBJ2-7|.
CASSLLGRNYEQYF
TGTGCCAGCAGCTTATTGGGGCGGAACTACGAGCAGTACTTC
>TRBV28|.|TRBJ1-2|.
CASSPSPNRILRYGYTF
TGTGCCAGCAGTCCCTCCCCTAACAGGATTCTTCGGTATGGCTACACCTTC
>TRBV5-1|.|TRBJ2-5|TRBD1
CASSSGGQGRQETQYF
TGCGCCAGCAGCTCAGGGGGACAGGGGCGTCAAGAGACCCAGTACTTC
>TRBV12-3/TRBV12-4|.|TRBJ1-5|.
CASSLRGPPQHF
TGTGCCAGCAGTTTAAGGGGTCCGCCCCAGCATTTT
>TRBV27|.|TRBJ1-4|.
CASSRYTGNANGEKLFF
TGTGCCAGCAGTCGATACACAGGGAATGCCAACGGTGAAAAACTGTTTTTT
>TRBV3-1/TRBV3-2|few|TRBJ2-7|.
CASSQDSSRAYEQYF
TGTGCCAGCAGCCAAGACTCCTCCCGGGCCTACGAGCAGTACTTC
>TRBV6-2/TRBV6-3|.|TRBJ2-2|TRBD2
CASSYVGRAYTGELFF
TGTGCCAGCAGTTACGTCGGGAGGGCCTACACCGGGGAGCTGTTTTTT
>TRBV27|.|TRBJ1-5|TRBD1
CASSLYPGQSNQPQHF
TGTGCCAGCAGTTTATACCCGGGACAGAGCAATCAGCCCCAGCATTTT
>TRBV6-5|.|TRBJ1-5|TRBD1
CASRSTGDQPQHF
TGTGCCAGCAGATCCACAGGGGACCAGCCCCAGCATTTT
>TRBV4-1|.|TRBJ2-7|.
CASRGEGSGEQYF
TGCGCCAGCAGGGGAGAGGGATCAGGCGAGCAGTACTTC
>TRBV6-8|.|TRBJ2-3|TRBD2
CARGGVAGDTDTQYF
TGTGCCAGGGGGGGGGTAGCGGGAGATACAGATACGCAGTATTTT
>TRBV6-2/TRBV6-3|.|TRBJ2-2|TRBD1
CASSAPQGAGFNTGELFF
TGTGCCAGCAGTGCGCCTCAGGGGGCGGGTTTCAACACCGGGGAGCTGTTTTTT
>TRBV11-3|.|TRBJ2-1|TRBD2
CASSLGGRTYNEQFF
TGTGCCAGCAGCCTGGGGGGGAGGACCTACAATGAGCAGTTCTTC
>TRBV19|.|TRBJ1-1|.
CASSKGPSRPMNTEAFF
TGTGCCAGTAGTAAGGGGCCGTCCAGGCCCATGAACACTGAAGCTTTCTTT
>TRBV11-3|.|TRBJ2-1|TRBD1
CASSSVLGQLNYNEQFF
TGTGCCAGCAGCTCTGTCTTGGGACAGCTTAACTACAATGAGCAGTTCTTC